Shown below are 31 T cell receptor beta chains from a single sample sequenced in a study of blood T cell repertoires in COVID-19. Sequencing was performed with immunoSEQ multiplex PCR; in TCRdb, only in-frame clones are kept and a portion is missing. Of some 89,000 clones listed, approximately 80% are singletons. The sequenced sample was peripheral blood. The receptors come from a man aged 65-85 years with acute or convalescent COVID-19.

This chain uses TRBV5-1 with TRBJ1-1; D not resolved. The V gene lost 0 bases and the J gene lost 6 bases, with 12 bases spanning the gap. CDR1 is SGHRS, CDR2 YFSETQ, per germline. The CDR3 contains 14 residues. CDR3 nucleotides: TGCGCCAGCAGCTTGGGTTATGGGAGGGCTGAAGCTTTCTTT. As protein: CASSLGYGRAEAFF.

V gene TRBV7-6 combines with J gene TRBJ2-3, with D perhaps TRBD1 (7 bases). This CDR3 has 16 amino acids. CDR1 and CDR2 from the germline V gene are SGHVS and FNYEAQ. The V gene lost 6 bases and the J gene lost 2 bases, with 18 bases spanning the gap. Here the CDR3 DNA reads TGTGCCAGCAGTTCGGCAGGGGGGATCTCCACAGATACGCAGTATTTT. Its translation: CASSSAGGISTDTQYF.

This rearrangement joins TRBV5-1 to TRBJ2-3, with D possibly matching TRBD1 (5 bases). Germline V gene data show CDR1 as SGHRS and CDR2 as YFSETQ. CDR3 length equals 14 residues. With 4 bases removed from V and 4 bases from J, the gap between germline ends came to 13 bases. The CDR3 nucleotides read TGCGCCAGCAGCAAGGGCCAAGGGGCAGATACGCAGTATTTT. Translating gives CASSKGQGADTQYF.

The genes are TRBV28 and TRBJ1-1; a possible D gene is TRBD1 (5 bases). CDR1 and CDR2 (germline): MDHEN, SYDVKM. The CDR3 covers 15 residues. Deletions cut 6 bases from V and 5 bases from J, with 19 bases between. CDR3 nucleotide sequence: TGTGCCAGCAGCCAGCCAAGTGCAGGGAAAACTGAAGCTTTCTTT. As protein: CASSQPSAGKTEAFF.

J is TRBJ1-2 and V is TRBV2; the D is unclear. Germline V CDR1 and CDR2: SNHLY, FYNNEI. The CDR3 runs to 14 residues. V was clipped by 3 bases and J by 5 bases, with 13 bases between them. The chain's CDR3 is CASSDWTTGYGYTF. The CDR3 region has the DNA TGTGCCAGCAGTGATTGGACTACGGGGTATGGCTACACCTTC.

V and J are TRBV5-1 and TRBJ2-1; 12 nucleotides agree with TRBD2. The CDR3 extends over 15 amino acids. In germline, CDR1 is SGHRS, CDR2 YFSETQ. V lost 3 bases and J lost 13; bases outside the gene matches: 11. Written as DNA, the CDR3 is TGCGCCAGCAGCTCTCTAGCGGGGGGGCCTGTTGGTCAGTTCTTC. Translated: CASSSLAGGPVGQFF.

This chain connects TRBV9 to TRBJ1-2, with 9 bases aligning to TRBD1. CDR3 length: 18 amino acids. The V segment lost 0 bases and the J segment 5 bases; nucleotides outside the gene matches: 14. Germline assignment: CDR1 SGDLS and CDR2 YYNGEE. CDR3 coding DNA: TGTGCCAGCAGCGTAGGGGCGGGACAGGGACAGGGAGGGTATGGCTACACCTTC. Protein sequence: CASSVGAGQGQGGYGYTF. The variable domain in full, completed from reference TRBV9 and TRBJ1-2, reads DSGVTQTPKHLITATGQRVTLRCSPRSGDLSVYWYQQSLDQGLQFLIQYYNGEERAKGNILERFSAQQFPDLHSELNLSSLELGDSALYFCASSVGAGQGQGGYGYTFGSGTRLTVV.

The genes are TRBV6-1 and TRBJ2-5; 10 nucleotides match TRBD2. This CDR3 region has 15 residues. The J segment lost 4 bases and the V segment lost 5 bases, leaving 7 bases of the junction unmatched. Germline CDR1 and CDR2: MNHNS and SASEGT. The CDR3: CASSPSAGGRETQYF. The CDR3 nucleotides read TGTGCCAGCAGTCCCTCAGCGGGGGGGCGAGAGACCCAGTACTTC.

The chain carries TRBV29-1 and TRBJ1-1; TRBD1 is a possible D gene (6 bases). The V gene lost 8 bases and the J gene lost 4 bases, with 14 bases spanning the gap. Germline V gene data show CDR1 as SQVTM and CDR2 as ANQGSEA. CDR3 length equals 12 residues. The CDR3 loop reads CSSRGGLTEAFF. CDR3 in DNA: TGCAGCTCGCGGGGGGGGCTCACTGAAGCTTTCTTT.

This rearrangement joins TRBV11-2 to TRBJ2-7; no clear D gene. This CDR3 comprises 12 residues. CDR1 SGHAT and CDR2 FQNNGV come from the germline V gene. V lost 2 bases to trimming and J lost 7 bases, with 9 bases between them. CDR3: CASSLTENEQYF. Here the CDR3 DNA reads TGTGCCAGCAGCTTAACGGAGAATGAGCAGTACTTC. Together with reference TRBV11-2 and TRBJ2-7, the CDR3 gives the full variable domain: EAGVAQSPRYKIIEKRQSVAFWCNPISGHATLYWYQQILGQGPKLLIQFQNNGVVDDSQLPKDRFSAERLKGVDSTLKIQPAKLEDSAVYLCASSLTENEQYFGPGTRLTVT.

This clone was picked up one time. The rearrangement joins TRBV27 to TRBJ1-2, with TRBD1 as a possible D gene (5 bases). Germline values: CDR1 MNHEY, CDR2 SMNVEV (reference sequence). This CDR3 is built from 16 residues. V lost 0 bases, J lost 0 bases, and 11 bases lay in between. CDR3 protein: CASSLSQQTANYGYTF. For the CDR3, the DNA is TGTGCCAGCAGTTTATCCCAACAGACAGCTAACTATGGCTACACCTTC.

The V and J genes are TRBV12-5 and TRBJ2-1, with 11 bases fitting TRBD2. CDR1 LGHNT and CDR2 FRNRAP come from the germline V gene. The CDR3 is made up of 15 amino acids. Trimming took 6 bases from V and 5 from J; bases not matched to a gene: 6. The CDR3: CASGSSGGAHNEQFF. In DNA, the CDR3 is TGTGCTAGTGGCAGTAGCGGGGGGGCCCACAATGAGCAGTTCTTC.

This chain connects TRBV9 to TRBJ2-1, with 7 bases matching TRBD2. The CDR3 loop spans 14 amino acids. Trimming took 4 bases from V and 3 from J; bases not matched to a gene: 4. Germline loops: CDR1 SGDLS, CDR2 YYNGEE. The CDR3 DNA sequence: TGTGCCAGCAGCCCCGGCGGGGGCTACAATGAGCAGTTCTTC. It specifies CASSPGGGYNEQFF.

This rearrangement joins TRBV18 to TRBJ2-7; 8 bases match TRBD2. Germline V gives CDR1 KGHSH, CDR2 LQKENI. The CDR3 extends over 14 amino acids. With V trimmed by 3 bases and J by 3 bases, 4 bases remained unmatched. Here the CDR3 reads CASSPNAGGYEQYF. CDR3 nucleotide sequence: TGTGCCAGCTCACCCAACGCGGGGGGCTACGAGCAGTACTTC. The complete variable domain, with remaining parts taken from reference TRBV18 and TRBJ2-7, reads NAGVMQNPRHLVRRRGQEARLRCSPMKGHSHVYWYRQLPEEGLKFMVYLQKENIIDESGMPKERFSAEFPKEGPSILRIQQVVRGDSAAYFCASSPNAGGYEQYFGPGTRLTVT.

CDR3 in DNA: TGTGCCAGCAGCTTTAGGGGGCTGGATAACACTGAAGCTTTCTTT. Translation gives CASSFRGLDNTEAFF. The chain is built from TRBV5-8 and TRBJ1-1, with 7 nucleotides matching TRBD1. V gave up 2 bases and J gave up 2 bases; unmatched junction bases: 6. The germline gives CDR1 SGHTS, CDR2 YDEGEE. The CDR3 runs 15 residues.

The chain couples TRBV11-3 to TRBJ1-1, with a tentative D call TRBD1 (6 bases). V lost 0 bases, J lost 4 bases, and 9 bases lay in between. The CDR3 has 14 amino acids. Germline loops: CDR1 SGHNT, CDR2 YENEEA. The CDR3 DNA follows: TGTGCCAGCAGCTTAGAGGGGGCGGCCACTGAAGCTTTCTTT. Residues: CASSLEGAATEAFF.

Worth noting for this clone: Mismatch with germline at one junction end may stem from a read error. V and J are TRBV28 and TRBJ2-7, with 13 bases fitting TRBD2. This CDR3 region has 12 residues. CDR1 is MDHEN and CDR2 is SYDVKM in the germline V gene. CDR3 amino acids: CASSTFGLAGAF. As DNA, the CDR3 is TGTGCCAGCAGTACCTTCGGACTAGCGGGGGCCTTC.

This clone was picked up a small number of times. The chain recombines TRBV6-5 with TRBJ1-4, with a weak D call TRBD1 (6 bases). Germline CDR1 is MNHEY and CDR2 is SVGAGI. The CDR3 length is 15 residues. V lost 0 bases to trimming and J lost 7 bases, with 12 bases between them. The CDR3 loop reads CASSYSGGGGEKLFF. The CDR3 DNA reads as TGTGCCAGCAGTTACTCGGGAGGGGGTGGTGAAAAACTGTTTTTT.

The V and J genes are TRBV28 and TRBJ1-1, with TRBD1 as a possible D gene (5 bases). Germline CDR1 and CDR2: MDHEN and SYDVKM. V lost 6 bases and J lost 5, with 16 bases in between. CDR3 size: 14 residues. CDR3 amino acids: CASRRPGSGTEAFF. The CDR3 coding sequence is TGTGCCAGCAGACGACCAGGGTCTGGTACTGAAGCTTTCTTT.

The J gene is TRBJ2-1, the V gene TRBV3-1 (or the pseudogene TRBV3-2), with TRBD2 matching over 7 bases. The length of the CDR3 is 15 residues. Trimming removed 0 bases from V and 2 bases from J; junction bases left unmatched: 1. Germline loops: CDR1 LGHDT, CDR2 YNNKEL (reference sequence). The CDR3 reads CASSQELATYNEQFF. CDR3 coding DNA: TGTGCCAGCAGCCAAGAACTAGCGACCTACAATGAGCAGTTCTTC.

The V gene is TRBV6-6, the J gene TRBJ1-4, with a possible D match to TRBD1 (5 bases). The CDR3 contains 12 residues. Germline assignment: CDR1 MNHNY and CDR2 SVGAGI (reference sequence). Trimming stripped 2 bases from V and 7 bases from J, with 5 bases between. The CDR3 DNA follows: TGTGCCAGCAGTTACGACAGTGAAAAACTGTTTTTT. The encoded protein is CASSYDSEKLFF.

CDR3 residues: CASSSGQGYGYTF. DNA of the CDR3: TGTGCCAGCAGCTCGGGACAGGGCTATGGCTACACCTTC. The chain has TRBV7-9 and TRBJ1-2, with TRBD1 identical over 9 bases. The germline CDR1 and CDR2 sequences are SEHNR and FQNEAQ (reference sequence). Trimming at V came to 4 bases and at J to 4 bases, leaving 1 base not matched to a gene. CDR3 length equals 13 residues.

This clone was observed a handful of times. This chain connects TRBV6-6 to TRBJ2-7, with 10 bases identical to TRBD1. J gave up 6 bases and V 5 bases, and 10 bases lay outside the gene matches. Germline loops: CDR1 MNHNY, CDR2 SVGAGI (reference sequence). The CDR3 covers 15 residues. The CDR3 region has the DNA TGTGCCAGCAGTACCCCGGACAGGGGGGGACCCGAGCAGTACTTC. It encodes CASSTPDRGGPEQYF.

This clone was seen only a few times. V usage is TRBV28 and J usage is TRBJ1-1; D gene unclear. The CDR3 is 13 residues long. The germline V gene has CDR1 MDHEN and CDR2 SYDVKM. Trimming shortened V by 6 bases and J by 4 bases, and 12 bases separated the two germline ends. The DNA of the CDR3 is TGTGCCAGCAGCCCCCTTACAGCCACTGAAGCTTTCTTT. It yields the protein CASSPLTATEAFF.

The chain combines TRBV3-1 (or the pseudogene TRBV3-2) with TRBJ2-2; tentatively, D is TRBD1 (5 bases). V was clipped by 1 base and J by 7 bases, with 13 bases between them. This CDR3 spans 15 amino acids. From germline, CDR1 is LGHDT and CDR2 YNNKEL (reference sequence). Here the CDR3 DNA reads TGTGCCAGCAGCCAAGTGGACACTGCAGGCGGGGAGCTGTTTTTT. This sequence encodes CASSQVDTAGGELFF.

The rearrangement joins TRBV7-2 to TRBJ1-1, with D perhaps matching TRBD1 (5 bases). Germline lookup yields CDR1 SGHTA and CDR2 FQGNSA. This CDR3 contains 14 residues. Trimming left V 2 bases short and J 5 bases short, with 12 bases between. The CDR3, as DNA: TGTGCCAGCAGCTTACAGGGTAGCAGGACTGAAGCTTTCTTT. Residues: CASSLQGSRTEAFF.

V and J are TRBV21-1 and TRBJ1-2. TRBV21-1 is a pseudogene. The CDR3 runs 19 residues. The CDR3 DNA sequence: TGTGCCAGCAGCAAAGCGCTTGAAGTCCGGGGGAGAGCTAACTATGGCTACACCTTC. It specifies CASSKALEVRGRANYGYTF.

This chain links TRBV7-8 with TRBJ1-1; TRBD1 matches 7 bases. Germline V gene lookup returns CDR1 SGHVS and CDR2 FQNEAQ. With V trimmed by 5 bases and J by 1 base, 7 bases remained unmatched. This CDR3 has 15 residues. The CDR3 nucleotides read TGTGCCAGCAGCCCCCGGGGACAGACGAACACTGAAGCTTTCTTT. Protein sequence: CASSPRGQTNTEAFF.

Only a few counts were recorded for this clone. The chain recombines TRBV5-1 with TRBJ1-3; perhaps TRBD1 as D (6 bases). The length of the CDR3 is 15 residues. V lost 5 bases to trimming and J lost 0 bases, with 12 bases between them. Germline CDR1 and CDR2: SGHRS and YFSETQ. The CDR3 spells CASRDSSFSGNTIYF. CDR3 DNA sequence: TGCGCCAGCAGGGACAGCTCCTTCTCTGGAAACACCATATATTTT.

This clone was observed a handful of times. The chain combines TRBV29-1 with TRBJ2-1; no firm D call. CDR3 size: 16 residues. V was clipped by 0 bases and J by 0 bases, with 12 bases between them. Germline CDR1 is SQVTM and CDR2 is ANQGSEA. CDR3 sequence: CSVEDEQMSSYNEQFF. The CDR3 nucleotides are TGCAGCGTTGAAGATGAACAGATGAGCTCCTACAATGAGCAGTTCTTC.

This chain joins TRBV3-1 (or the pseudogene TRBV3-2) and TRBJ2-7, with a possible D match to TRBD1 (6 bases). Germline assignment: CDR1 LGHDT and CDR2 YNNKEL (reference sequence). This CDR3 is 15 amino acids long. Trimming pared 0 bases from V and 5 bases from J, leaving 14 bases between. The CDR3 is CASSQDPWGRNEQYF. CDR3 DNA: TGTGCCAGCAGCCAAGATCCCTGGGGGCGAAACGAGCAGTACTTC.